This T cell receptor beta chain was documented in a study of vaccination effects on CD4 cells after COVID-19. Generated by immunoSEQ multiplex PCR, the TCRdb table keeps only in-frame clones and is missing some. This sample has about 50,000 clones, with around three quarters found just once. Regarding this clone: Its antigen is unknown.

Germline-derived CDR1 and CDR2 are KGHDR and SFDVKD. The V and J ends lost 3 bases and 9 bases, in that order; junction bases with no gene match: 4. The CDR3 totals 13 residues. Expansion of antigen-specific CD4+ T cells with viral peptide pools was carried out by the ViraFEST assay before sequencing. Isolating CD4+ T cells followed approximately 9 days of culture. Each person got two doses of an mRNA SARS-CoV-2 vaccine, BNT162b2 or mRNA-1273. Neither prior SARS-CoV-2 infection nor positive nucleocapsid antibodies were present in the vaccine recipients. The genes are TRBV24-1 and TRBJ1-5, with 7 positions matching TRBD1. This receptor was taken from a human donor who received a COVID-19 vaccine. The sequenced sample was CD4+ T cells from PBMCs cultured with HCoV-OC43 spike peptides, obtained after COVID-19 vaccination. Indicated subset: HCoV-OC43 spike overlapping peptide pool stimulation. The CDR3 DNA reads TGTGCCACCAGTGATGGCCAGGGGGGGCCCCAGCATTTT. The encoded protein is CATSDGQGGPQHF.